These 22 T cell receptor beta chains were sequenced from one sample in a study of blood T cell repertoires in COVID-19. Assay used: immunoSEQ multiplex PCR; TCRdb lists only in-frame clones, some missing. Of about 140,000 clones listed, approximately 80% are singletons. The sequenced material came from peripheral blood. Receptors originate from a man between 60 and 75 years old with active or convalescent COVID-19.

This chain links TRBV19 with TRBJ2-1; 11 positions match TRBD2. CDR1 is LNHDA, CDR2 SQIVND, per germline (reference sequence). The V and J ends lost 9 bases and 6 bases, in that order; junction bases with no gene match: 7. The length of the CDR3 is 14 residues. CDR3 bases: TGTGCCAGCACGTCTAGCGGGAGGCTCAATGAGCAGTTCTTC. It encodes CASTSSGRLNEQFF.

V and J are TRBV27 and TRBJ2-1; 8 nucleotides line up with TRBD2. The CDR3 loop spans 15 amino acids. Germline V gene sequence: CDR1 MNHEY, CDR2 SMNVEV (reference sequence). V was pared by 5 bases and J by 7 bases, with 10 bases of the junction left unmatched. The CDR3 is CASSVPREGRNEQFF. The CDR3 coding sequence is TGTGCCAGCAGTGTCCCACGGGAGGGCCGGAATGAGCAGTTCTTC.

CDR3 in amino acids: CASTASGIFNTQYF. DNA of the CDR3: TGTGCCAGCACCGCTAGCGGGATTTTCAATACGCAGTATTTT. The gene calls are TRBV13 and TRBJ2-3; TRBD2 aligns across 9 bases. Trimming took 7 bases from V and 7 from J; bases not matched to a gene: 9. CDR1 is PRHDT and CDR2 is FYEKMQ in the germline V gene (reference sequence). There are 14 residues in the CDR3. The whole variable domain, filled in from reference TRBV13 and TRBJ2-3, reads AAGVIQSPRHLIKEKRETATLKCYPIPRHDTVYWYQQGPGQDPQFLISFYEKMQSDKGSIPDRFSAQQFSDYHSELNMSSLELGDSALYFCASTASGIFNTQYFGPGTRLTVL.

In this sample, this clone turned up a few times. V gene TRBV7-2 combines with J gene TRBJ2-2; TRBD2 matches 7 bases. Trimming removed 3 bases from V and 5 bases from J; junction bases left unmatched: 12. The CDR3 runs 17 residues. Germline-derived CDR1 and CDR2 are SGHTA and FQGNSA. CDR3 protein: CASSFISGGLGTGELFF. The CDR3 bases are TGTGCCAGCAGCTTTATTTCGGGGGGTCTGGGTACCGGGGAGCTGTTTTTT.

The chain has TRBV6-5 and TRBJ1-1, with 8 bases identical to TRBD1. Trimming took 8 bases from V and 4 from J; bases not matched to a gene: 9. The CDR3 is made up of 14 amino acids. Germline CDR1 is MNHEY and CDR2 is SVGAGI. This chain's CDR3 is CASERQGYSTEAFF. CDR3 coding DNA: TGTGCCAGCGAGCGACAGGGGTACTCCACTGAAGCTTTCTTT.

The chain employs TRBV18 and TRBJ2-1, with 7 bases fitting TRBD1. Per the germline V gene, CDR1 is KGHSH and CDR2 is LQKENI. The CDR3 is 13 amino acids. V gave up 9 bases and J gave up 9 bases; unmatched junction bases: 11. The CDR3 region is CASSTPGTAEQFF. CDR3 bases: TGTGCCAGTTCTACGCCGGGGACAGCTGAGCAGTTCTTC.

This chain's CDR3 is CASSGLAARETQYF. CDR3 sequence (DNA): TGTGCCAGCAGTGGACTAGCGGCCCGAGAGACCCAGTACTTC. V is TRBV25-1 and J is TRBJ2-5, with TRBD2 matching over 9 bases. The germline CDR1 and CDR2 sequences are MGHDK and SYGVNS. J lost 4 bases, V lost 4 bases, and 4 bases had no gene match. The CDR3 runs to 14 residues.

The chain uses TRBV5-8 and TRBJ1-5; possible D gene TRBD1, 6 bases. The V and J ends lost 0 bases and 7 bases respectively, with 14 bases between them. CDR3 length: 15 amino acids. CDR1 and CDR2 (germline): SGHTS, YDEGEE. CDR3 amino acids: CASSLGQGRRQPQHF. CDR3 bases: TGTGCCAGCAGCTTGGGGCAGGGGCGTCGGCAGCCCCAGCATTTT.

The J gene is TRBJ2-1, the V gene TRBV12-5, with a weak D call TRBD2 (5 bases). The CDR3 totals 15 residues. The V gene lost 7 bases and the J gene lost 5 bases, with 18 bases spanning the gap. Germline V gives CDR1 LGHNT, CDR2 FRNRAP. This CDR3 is CASALGLADDNEQFF. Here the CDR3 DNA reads TGTGCTAGTGCCCTCGGGCTAGCAGACGACAATGAGCAGTTCTTC.

The DNA for the CDR3 is TGTGCCAGCAGTTACGTAGCGGGAGAGTTTCAAGAGACCCAGTACTTC. This translates into CASSYVAGEFQETQYF. The genes are TRBV27 and TRBJ2-5; TRBD2 aligns across 9 bases. The CDR3 is 16 amino acids. Germline loops: CDR1 MNHEY, CDR2 SMNVEV (reference sequence). V shed 4 bases, J shed 2 bases, and the junction held 8 bases outside the gene matches.

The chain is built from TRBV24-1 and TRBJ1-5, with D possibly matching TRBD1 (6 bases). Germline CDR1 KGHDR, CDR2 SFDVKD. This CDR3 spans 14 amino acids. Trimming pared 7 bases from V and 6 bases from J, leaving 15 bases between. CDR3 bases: TGTGCCACCAGCGGACAGTTCTCCCGTCAGCCCCAGCATTTT. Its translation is CATSGQFSRQPQHF.

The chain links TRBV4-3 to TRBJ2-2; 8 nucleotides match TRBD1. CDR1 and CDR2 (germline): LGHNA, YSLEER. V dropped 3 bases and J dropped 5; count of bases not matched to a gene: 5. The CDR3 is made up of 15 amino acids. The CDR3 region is CASSQGTGSTGELFF. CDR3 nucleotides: TGCGCCAGCAGCCAGGGGACAGGTAGTACCGGGGAGCTGTTTTTT.

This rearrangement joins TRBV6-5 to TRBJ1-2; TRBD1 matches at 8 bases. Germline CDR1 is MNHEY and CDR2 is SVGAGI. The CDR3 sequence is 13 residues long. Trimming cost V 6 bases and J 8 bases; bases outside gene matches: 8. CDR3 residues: CASRRGQGQGYTF. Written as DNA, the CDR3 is TGTGCCAGCAGGCGCGGACAGGGCCAAGGCTACACCTTC.

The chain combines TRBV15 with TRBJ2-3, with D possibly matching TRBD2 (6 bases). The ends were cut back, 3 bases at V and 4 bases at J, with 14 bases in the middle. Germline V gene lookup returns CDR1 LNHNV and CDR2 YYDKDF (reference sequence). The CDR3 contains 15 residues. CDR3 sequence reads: CATSRGLAVADTQYF. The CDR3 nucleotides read TGTGCCACCAGCAGGGGCTTAGCGGTAGCAGATACGCAGTATTTT. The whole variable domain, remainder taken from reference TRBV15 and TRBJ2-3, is DAMVIQNPRYQVTQFGKPVTLSCSQTLNHNVMYWYQQKSSQAPKLLFHYYDKDFNNEADTPDNFQSRRPNTSFCFLDIRSPGLGDTAMYLCATSRGLAVADTQYFGPGTRLTVL.

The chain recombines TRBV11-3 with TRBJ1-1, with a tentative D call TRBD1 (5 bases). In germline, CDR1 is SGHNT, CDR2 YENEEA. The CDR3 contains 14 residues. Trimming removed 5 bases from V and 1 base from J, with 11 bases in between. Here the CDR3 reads CASSPGGANTEAFF. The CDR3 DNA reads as TGTGCCAGCAGCCCCGGCGGGGCGAACACTGAAGCTTTCTTT.

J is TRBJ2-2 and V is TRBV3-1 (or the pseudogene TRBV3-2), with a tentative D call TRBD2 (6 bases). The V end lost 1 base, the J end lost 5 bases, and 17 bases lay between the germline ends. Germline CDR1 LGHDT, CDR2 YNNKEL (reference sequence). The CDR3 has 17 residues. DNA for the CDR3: TGTGCCAGCAGCCAAGGGGGGACTGTCCTCAAGACCGGGGAGCTGTTTTTT. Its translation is CASSQGGTVLKTGELFF.

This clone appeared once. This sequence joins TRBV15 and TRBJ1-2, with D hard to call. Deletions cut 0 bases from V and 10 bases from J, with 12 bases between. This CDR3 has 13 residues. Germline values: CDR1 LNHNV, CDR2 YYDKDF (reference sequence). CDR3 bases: TGTGCCACCAGCAGAGAACCGATAGGAGTCTACACCTTC. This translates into CATSREPIGVYTF.

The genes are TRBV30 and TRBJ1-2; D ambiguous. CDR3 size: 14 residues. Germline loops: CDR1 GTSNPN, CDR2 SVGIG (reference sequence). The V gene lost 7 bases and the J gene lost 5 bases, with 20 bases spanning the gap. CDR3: CASSGSSSQYGYTF. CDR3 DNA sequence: TGTGCCTCCTCTGGCAGTAGCAGTCAGTATGGCTACACCTTC.

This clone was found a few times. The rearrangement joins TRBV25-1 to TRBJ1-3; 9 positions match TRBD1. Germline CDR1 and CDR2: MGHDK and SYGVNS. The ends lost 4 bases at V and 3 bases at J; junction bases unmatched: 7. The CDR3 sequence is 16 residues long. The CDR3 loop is CASSGRDRVFGNTIYF. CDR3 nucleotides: TGTGCCAGCAGTGGCCGGGACAGGGTATTTGGAAACACCATATATTTT.

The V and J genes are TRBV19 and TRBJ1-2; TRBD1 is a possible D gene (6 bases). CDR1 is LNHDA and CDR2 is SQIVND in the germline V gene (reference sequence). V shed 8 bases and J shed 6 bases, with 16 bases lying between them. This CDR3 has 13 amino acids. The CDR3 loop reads CASSGQIIHGYTF. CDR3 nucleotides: TGTGCCAGTTCTGGACAGATAATACATGGCTACACCTTC.

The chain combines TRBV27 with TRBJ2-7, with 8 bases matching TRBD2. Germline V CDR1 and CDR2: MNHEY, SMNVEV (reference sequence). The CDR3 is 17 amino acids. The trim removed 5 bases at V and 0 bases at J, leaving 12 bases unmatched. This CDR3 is CASSPRGLSGSSYEQYV. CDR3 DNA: TGTGCCAGCAGTCCCCGAGGGTTGAGCGGGAGCTCCTACGAGCAGTACGTC.

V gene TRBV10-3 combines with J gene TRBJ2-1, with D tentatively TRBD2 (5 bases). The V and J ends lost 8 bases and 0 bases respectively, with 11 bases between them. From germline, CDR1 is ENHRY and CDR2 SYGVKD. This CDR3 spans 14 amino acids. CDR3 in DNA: TGTGCCATCGGGAGCGCGCACTCCTACAATGAGCAGTTCTTC. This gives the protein CAIGSAHSYNEQFF.